The entry below gives a single T cell receptor (beta chain) sequence along with its context. The antigen remains unidentified. This PCR relied on a set of 60 Vbeta primers and 13 Jbeta primers. Only in-frame clones appear in the TCRdb table, and some are missing; sequencing was by immunoSEQ multiplex PCR. The sample lists 100,000 or so clones, less than 80% occurring once. Per the germline V gene, CDR1 is MRHNA and CDR2 is SNTAGT. V was clipped by 9 bases and J by 2 bases; unmatched bases: 5. The CDR3 consists of 14 residues. This sample is part of a study of cytomegalovirus exposure and HLA in healthy donors. Study-wide findings and caveats: A later look showed TCR association rates differing by HLA locus, highest for DRB1 and lowest for HLA-C. Rare sequences made up most TCRs, while some public TCRs were found in many donors.

The chain has TRBV6-4 and TRBJ1-5, with TRBD1 matching 9 bases. The specimen sequenced was PBMCs. This clonotype was sampled from a man aged 25 to 40 in good health and CMV-seropositive. The CDR3 nucleotides read TGTGCCAGGAGACAGGGGGAAGGCAATCAGCCCCAGCATTTT. Protein product: CARRQGEGNQPQHF.